This T cell receptor beta chain stems from a study of T cell responses to AZD1222 COVID-19 vaccine (dated by TCRdb to 2020 to 2023). In the study overall: AZD1222 recipients given second doses at about 4 weeks or at about 12 weeks were pooled, since spike-specific TCR depth and breadth were not found to differ between the two schedules. TCR sequencing was performed for about 250 trial participants, of whom 200 to 210 were given two doses of AZD1222 and 26 were given two doses of MenACWY control vaccine. Trial participants were enrolled into age subgroups of 18-55, 56-69 and 70-plus years, which contained about 150, 27 and 61 TCR-sequenced participants, respectively. Broader findings and caveats from the paper: Vaccine-associated CD4 TCRs spanned the whole spike protein, with dominant responses in regions 160-218 and 743-854. No day 14 peak-response samples were available, so repertoires were characterized only after the peak T cell response. In the small 56-69-year group, the increase in depth fell short of significance, most likely because of low power. Participants were mostly white British and included more females than males, and it was suggested by the authors that clonal diversity may have been underestimated. Conclusions about previously exposed vaccinees were limited because only six or seven AZD1222 recipients were SARS-CoV-2 seropositive at baseline. Reportedly, close to half of the unique spike-specific TCRs recognized epitopes lying outside the regions that are mutated in the B.1.351 and B.1.1.7 variants. After two AZD1222 doses, both the breadth and the depth of spike-specific TCRs were significantly higher than at day 0 and than in MenACWY recipients.

The time point label, as the study defines it: baseline before first vaccination. Vaccinee samples were obtained from the UK trials COV001 and COV002, which included a single-blind randomized controlled phase 2/3 trial of AZD1222 (ChAdOx1 nCoV-19) in healthy adults. Trial participant PBMC samples were collected at day 0 and day 28 after the second dose for TCRbeta chain sequencing. Of note for this clone: Its cognate antigen has yet to be identified. Nothing much larger sits one base from this clone, and base qualities are not available.

Clipping removes 10 bases from V and 4 bases from J, with 11 as the unmatched junction base count. The CDR3, from cysteine to phenylalanine, totals 14 residues. Just CDR3 DNA is preserved here, 42 bases in frame from base 1. Reading the germline V gene gives CDR1 MRHNA and CDR2 SNTAGT. The CDR3 regions of human TCRbeta chains were analyzed by immunosequencing. Per the authors' processing: Repertoire TCRs were matched against a reference library of SARS-CoV-2-specific TCRs generated with the MIRA antigen-specificity platform. Breadth was defined as the fraction of unique TCRs that were SARS-CoV-2-associated. Depth was defined as the fraction of total T cells that were SARS-CoV-2-associated. Using the MIRA data, each spike-specific TCR was assigned both to the spike region to which the TCR was reactive and to a CD4 or CD8 class. Log10-transformed breadth and depth values were compared by one-way ANOVA with Sidak's multiple comparisons tests. In its TCRdb copy, this immuneACCESS table keeps in-frame sequences only and misses some clones. Where compared with another copy, unresolved V genes explain less than half of these, and the others have no known cause. The DNA gave D and trimming, while V, J and clone size come from that table. The sample records fewer than 150,000 clones, under 90% of which are singletons. Clones ranked in the top ten supply nearly 4.5% of the sample.

This specimen consisted of peripheral blood, obtained on day 0 of AZD1222 vaccination. The origin of this receptor is an adult in good health. The chain is made from TRBV6-4 and TRBJ1-2; 8 junctional bases match TRBD1. The nucleotide sequence is TGTGCCACCTTAGCCGACAGGGGAGGCTATGGCTACACCTTC. Its translation reads: CATLADRGGYGYTF.